The clone carrying this T cell receptor beta chain occurred a few times. Its antigen remains unknown. The data are from a study of response to subunit inactivated influenza vaccine. General study points: That few new T cells are recruited by each seasonal influenza vaccination was the authors' suggestion.

The trim removed 5 bases at V and 0 bases at J, leaving 8 bases unmatched. CDR1 is MNHEY, CDR2 SMNVEV, per germline (reference sequence). The CDR3 has 16 residues. TCRdb redid the calling of the RT-PCR reads with MiXCR, one entry per CDR3 protein. Seen here are about 570,000 distinct CDR3 sequences, approximately 12% observed once, and the top ten hold approximately 10%. The source material was PBMCs from blood, sampled on the day of vaccination. The chain uses TRBV27 and TRBJ2-7, with 9 bases fitting TRBD1. This TCR was sampled from a man aged 45-65 years who received an inactivated influenza vaccine. The CDR3 DNA reads TGTGCCAGCAGTCAAAACCGGGACAGGGTCTCCTACGAGCAGTACTTC. The encoded protein is CASSQNRDRVSYEQYF.